This T cell receptor beta chain appears in the sequencing data of a study of CD8 T cells in Susac syndrome. Whole-study results and caveats: It was acknowledged by the study that relatively few individuals were included in its TCR sequencing and HLA analysis.

RNA totalling roughly 0.45 to 1 ug underwent reverse transcription with random hexamers. Multiplex PCR with immunoSEQ amplified the TCR beta CDR3 across 54 Vbeta and 13 Jbeta. TCRdb used MiXCR to reprocess the immunoSEQ multiplex PCR reads, holding one entry per CDR3 protein. The data contain approximately 210,000 distinct CDR3 sequences, 95% of them singletons. As concerns this clonotype: Its target is unknown.

The multiple sclerosis controls were treatment-naive patients with relapsing-remitting disease that was stable or active. The CDR3 contains 14 residues. Germline V CDR1 and CDR2: DFQATT, SNEGSKA (reference sequence). The V end was cut by 6 bases, the J end by 4 bases, with 16 bases between. The sequenced sample was CD4+ T cells from PBMCs. This chain uses TRBV20-1 with TRBJ2-1, with D possibly TRBD2 on 5 matching bases. This sequence originates from a human donor with multiple sclerosis. The CDR3 is CSARGRVEYNEQFF. The CDR3 bases are TGCAGTGCACGAGGGCGGGTGGAGTACAATGAGCAGTTCTTC.